The 19 T cell receptor beta chains below come from one sample, sequenced in a study of graft-versus-host responses after intestinal transplantation. What these receptors recognize is not known. Assay: immunoSEQ multiplex PCR; the TCRdb copy retains only in-frame clones and omits some. Altogether fewer than 95,000 clones are present, approximately 94% being singletons, with the ten largest covering 1.5% to 2%. The sequenced sample was unstimulated CD8+ T cells sorted from spleen or lymph node cells, obtained before intestinal transplant. These receptors were taken from a human donor who received an intestinal transplant.

The J gene is TRBJ2-7, the V gene TRBV29-1; maybe TRBD1 (6 bases). V gave up 4 bases and J gave up 4 bases, with 17 bases separating them. Germline values: CDR1 SQVTM, CDR2 ANQGSEA. The CDR3 spans 14 residues. CDR3 nucleotide sequence: TGCAGCGTTGCCCAACCAGGGGCTCGGTACGAGCAGTACTTC. It is translated as CSVAQPGARYEQYF.

This clone has just one count. The rearrangement joins TRBV30 to TRBJ1-2, with D uncertain. V dropped 5 bases and J dropped 1 base, with 8 bases sitting between them. The length of the CDR3 is 12 residues. Germline CDR1 is GTSNPN and CDR2 is SVGIG (reference sequence). CDR3 region: CAWSISNYGYTF. CDR3 DNA: TGTGCCTGGTCCATCAGTAACTATGGCTACACCTTC.

V usage is TRBV7-9 and J usage is TRBJ2-6, with no clear D. In germline, CDR1 is SEHNR, CDR2 FQNEAQ (reference sequence). The CDR3 consists of 18 residues. V was cut by 5 bases and J by 1 base, with 18 bases left in between. CDR3 sequence: CASSPPDGVVSGANVLTF. The CDR3 nucleotides read TGTGCCAGCAGCCCCCCCGACGGAGTGGTATCTGGGGCCAACGTCCTGACTTTC. Using reference TRBV7-9 and TRBJ2-6 for the parts outside the CDR3, the full variable domain is DTGVSQNPRHKITKRGQNVTFRCDPISEHNRLYWYRQTLGQGPEFLTYFQNEAQLEKSRLLSDRFSAERPKGSFSTLEIQRTEQGDSAMYLCASSPPDGVVSGANVLTFGAGSRLTVL.

The chain is built from TRBV4-3 and TRBJ2-2, with 8 positions matching TRBD1. The CDR3 runs to 17 residues. The germline gives CDR1 LGHNA, CDR2 YSLEER. V lost 5 bases and J lost 0; bases outside the gene matches: 8. The CDR3 sequence is CASSTPQQGANTGELFF. CDR3 nucleotide sequence: TGCGCCAGCAGCACACCTCAACAGGGGGCGAACACCGGGGAGCTGTTTTTT.

The J gene is TRBJ2-3, the V gene TRBV27; 12 nucleotides match TRBD2. CDR1 is MNHEY, CDR2 SMNVEV, per germline (reference sequence). The V segment lost 4 bases and the J segment 4 bases; nucleotides outside the gene matches: 6. CDR3 length: 16 residues. The CDR3 reads CASSWELAGGPDTQYF. The CDR3 DNA reads as TGTGCCAGCAGTTGGGAGCTAGCGGGGGGGCCAGATACGCAGTATTTT.

The sample holds one count of this clone. The chain employs TRBV5-1 and TRBJ2-1; 16 positions match TRBD2. Germline V gives CDR1 SGHRS, CDR2 YFSETQ. After removal of 1 base from V and 5 bases from J, the junction contained 9 bases not matched to a gene. The CDR3 covers 19 residues. CDR3 nucleotide sequence: TGCGCCAGCAGCTTGTTCCGGACCGGGACTAGCGGGGGGGACAATGAGCAGTTCTTC. Encoded protein: CASSLFRTGTSGGDNEQFF.

The genes are TRBV10-3 and TRBJ2-5, with D hard to call. The CDR3 is 11 residues long. Trimming shortened V by 3 bases and J by 4 bases, and 3 bases separated the two germline ends. From germline, CDR1 is ENHRY and CDR2 SYGVKD. The CDR3 is CAISDGETQYF. The CDR3 bases are TGTGCCATCAGTGACGGAGAGACCCAGTACTTC.

V gene TRBV14 combines with J gene TRBJ1-1; the D is unclear. CDR1 is SGHDN and CDR2 is FVKESK in the germline V gene. Trimming stripped 1 base from V and 0 bases from J, with 12 bases between. The CDR3 has 16 residues. The DNA for the CDR3 is TGTGCCAGCAGCCAAGTCAGCGGCCCCATGAACACTGAAGCTTTCTTT. Amino acids: CASSQVSGPMNTEAFF.

The V and J genes are TRBV7-8 and TRBJ2-1; 8 bases agree with TRBD2. The CDR3 spans 16 residues. The J segment lost 8 bases and the V segment lost 1 base, leaving 10 bases of the junction unmatched. The V gene's germline CDR1 is SGHVS and CDR2 FQNEAQ. CDR3 sequence reads: CASSLVGVAGSDEQFF. The CDR3 region has the DNA TGTGCCAGCAGCTTAGTCGGAGTAGCGGGGAGTGATGAGCAGTTCTTC.

This rearrangement joins TRBV30 to TRBJ1-2; possibly TRBD1 for D (6 bases). Germline V lookup: CDR1 GTSNPN, CDR2 SVGIG (reference sequence). V was trimmed by 1 base and J by 5 bases, leaving 17 bases between them. The CDR3 is made up of 15 amino acids. CDR3 sequence: CAWSGVGKGGYGYTF. CDR3 DNA: TGTGCCTGGAGTGGGGTGGGAAAGGGGGGGTATGGCTACACCTTC.

The CDR3 sequence is CASSLAEGPGKNIQYF. The CDR3 coding sequence is TGTGCCAGCAGCTTAGCGGAGGGGCCGGGCAAAAACATTCAGTACTTC. V and J are TRBV7-6 and TRBJ2-4; TRBD2 might be the D (6 bases). The germline V gene encodes CDR1 SGHVS and CDR2 FNYEAQ. The CDR3 covers 16 residues. V lost 0 bases and J 3 bases, leaving 12 bases between the germline ends.

V is TRBV6-6 and J is TRBJ1-2, with 9 nucleotides matching TRBD1. Germline CDR1 and CDR2: MNHNY and SVGAGI (reference sequence). V gave up 5 bases and J gave up 3 bases; unmatched junction bases: 4. This CDR3 is 14 amino acids long. CDR3 DNA sequence: TGTGCCAGCAGTACCGACAGGGGGTACTATGGCTACACCTTC. It encodes CASSTDRGYYGYTF.

This chain links TRBV9 with TRBJ2-7; 11 bases are a match to TRBD2. Germline-derived CDR1 and CDR2 are SGDLS and YYNGEE. Trimming took 4 bases from V and 4 from J; bases not matched to a gene: 22. The CDR3 covers 20 residues. CDR3 in amino acids: CASSPSPNHSGGAGVYEQYF. CDR3 in DNA: TGTGCCAGCAGCCCAAGCCCCAACCATAGCGGGGGGGCCGGTGTTTACGAGCAGTACTTC. The variable domain in full, completed from reference TRBV9 and TRBJ2-7, reads DSGVTQTPKHLITATGQRVTLRCSPRSGDLSVYWYQQSLDQGLQFLIQYYNGEERAKGNILERFSAQQFPDLHSELNLSSLELGDSALYFCASSPSPNHSGGAGVYEQYFGPGTRLTVT.

The chain is built from TRBV5-1 and TRBJ2-1; possible D gene TRBD1, 6 bases. Trimming pared 4 bases from V and 6 bases from J, leaving 14 bases between. Germline values: CDR1 SGHRS, CDR2 YFSETQ. The CDR3 runs to 14 residues. CDR3 nucleotides: TGCGCCAGCAGCGTACAGGGTCTCGGCAATGAGCAGTTCTTC. It is translated as CASSVQGLGNEQFF.

The V and J genes are TRBV11-3 and TRBJ2-3; 14 positions match TRBD2. Looked up from germline, CDR1 is SGHNT and CDR2 is YENEEA. Trimming at V came to 5 bases and at J to 2 bases, leaving 15 bases not matched to a gene. The CDR3 is made up of 20 amino acids. The chain's CDR3 is CASSPRGLAGALTYTDTQYF. CDR3 in DNA: TGTGCCAGCAGCCCTAGGGGACTAGCGGGGGCCCTCACCTACACAGATACGCAGTATTTT.

The chain recombines TRBV7-9 with TRBJ2-7; D is undetermined. Trimming took off 1 base at V and 2 bases at J, with 12 bases between the two ends. CDR1 and CDR2 from the germline V gene are SEHNR and FQNEAQ (reference sequence). The CDR3 extends over 15 amino acids. CDR3 in DNA: TGTGCCAGCAGCTTAGAAGGCCTGCGGACCTACGAGCAGTACTTC. Translated: CASSLEGLRTYEQYF.

The rearrangement uses TRBV7-9 and TRBJ2-1; TRBD1 aligns across 12 bases. The CDR3 is 15 amino acids. Trimming cost V 5 bases and J 9 bases; bases outside gene matches: 8. Germline assignment: CDR1 SEHNR and CDR2 FQNEAQ (reference sequence). The CDR3 DNA is TGTGCCAGCAGCCCCGGGACAGGGGGCTTGCTTGAGCAGTTCTTC. It encodes CASSPGTGGLLEQFF.

The chain employs TRBV10-2 and TRBJ2-7; 8 bases fit TRBD2. The CDR3 runs 14 residues. The V and J ends lost 5 bases and 3 bases, in that order; junction bases with no gene match: 6. Germline CDR1 is WSHSY and CDR2 is SAAADI. The CDR3 coding sequence is TGCGCCAGCAGTAGCGGGGGCCTCAGCTACGAGCAGTACTTC. It specifies CASSSGGLSYEQYF.

J is TRBJ2-5 and V is TRBV27; D is possibly TRBD2 (6 bases). Germline V gene lookup returns CDR1 MNHEY and CDR2 SMNVEV (reference sequence). The CDR3 covers 14 residues. V dropped 5 bases and J dropped 2 bases, with 12 bases sitting between them. DNA of the CDR3: TGTGCCAGCAGTCCCGCAGGGACTCAAGAGACCCAGTACTTC. Protein: CASSPAGTQETQYF.